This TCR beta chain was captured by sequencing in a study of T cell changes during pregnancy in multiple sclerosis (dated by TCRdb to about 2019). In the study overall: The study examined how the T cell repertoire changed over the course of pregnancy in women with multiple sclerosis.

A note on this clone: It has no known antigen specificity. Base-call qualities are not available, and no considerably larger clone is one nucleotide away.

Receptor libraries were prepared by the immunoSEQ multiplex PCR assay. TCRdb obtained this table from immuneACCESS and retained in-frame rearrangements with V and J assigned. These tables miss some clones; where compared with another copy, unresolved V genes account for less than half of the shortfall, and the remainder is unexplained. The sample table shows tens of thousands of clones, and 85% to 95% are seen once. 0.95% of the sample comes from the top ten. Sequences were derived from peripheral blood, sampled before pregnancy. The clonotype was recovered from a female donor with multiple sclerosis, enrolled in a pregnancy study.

The CDR3 protein sequence reads: CASSSSSGSPDTQYF. At the DNA level, the sequence is TGTGCCAGCAGCTCTTCTAGCGGGAGCCCAGATACGCAGTATTTT. The sequence is built from TRBV5-8 and TRBJ2-3; TRBD2 lines up with 10 middle nucleotides. Relative to germline, V is missing 3 bases and J is missing 4 bases, with 5 bases of the junction outside any gene match. CDR3 length: 15 amino acids, cysteine to phenylalanine. Of all the DNA, just the CDR3 is kept, 45 bases in frame from base 1. From the germline V gene, CDR1 is SGHTS and CDR2 is YDEGEE.